The source of this T cell receptor beta chain is a study of blood T cell repertoires in COVID-19. Study summary: COVID-19 samples, acute and convalescent, were from the United States, Italy and Spain. T cells, B-cell-depleted T cells, or PBMCs provided the cDNA or gDNA that served as material.

The CDR3 length is 16 residues. The germline V gene encodes CDR1 SGHTA and CDR2 FQGNSA. Trimming removed 4 bases from V and 0 bases from J; junction bases left unmatched: 6. How the authors handled the data: How many nucleated cells were present was estimated from reference gene primer amplification. Profiled with immunoSEQ multiplex PCR; TCRdb holds only in-frame clones, not every one. That table supplies the V and J calls and clone size; D and trimming were determined from the DNA. The table records approximately 25,000 clones, around 70% of them present only once. The TCR comes from a woman of 80 years or more with acute or convalescent COVID-19. The gene calls are TRBV7-2 and TRBJ1-3, with TRBD1 identical over 7 bases. The specimen was peripheral blood. The CDR3 coding sequence is TGTGCCAGCAGCTCCCCCGGGACAGCCTCTGGAAACACCATATATTTT. Amino acids: CASSSPGTASGNTIYF.